Sequencing of this T cell receptor (beta chain) was carried out in a study of blood T cells in healthy people across ages. With a J-beta primer mix and a sample-barcoded 5' primer, a second PCR ran about 7 to 12 cycles. The authors tagged each cDNA molecule using a template-switch adaptor with 12 random nucleotides. MiXCR, run by TCRdb on the 5' RACE reads, gives a single entry per CDR3 protein. The sample lists about 970,000 distinct CDR3 sequences; 51% were seen once. Comments on this clonotype: Its antigen is unknown.

Germline V lookup: CDR1 MNHEY, CDR2 SVGAGI. The CDR3 consists of 18 residues. V was clipped by 2 bases and J by 9 bases; unmatched bases: 17. Study results and caveats: With age, beta diversity per million T cells declined roughly linearly, significantly by 40. Compared with aged donors, long-lived donors showed fewer expanded clones, suggesting selection.

The donors, all healthy, were Caucasians living in Russia, aged 6 to 90. This receptor was identified in a woman aged 60 to 75 in good health. The sequenced material came from blood. This chain joins TRBV6-5 and TRBJ2-4; TRBD1 matches 9 bases. CDR3 sequence (DNA): TGTGCCAGCAGTTACGATACCTCAAAGACAGGGGGGCCGAGCATTCAGTACTTC. Protein product: CASSYDTSKTGGPSIQYF.